Below, 32 T cell receptor beta chains from the same sample are listed, as sequenced in a study of Ad26.COV2.S vaccination and SARS-CoV-2 variants. Treatment indicated: about 20 received Ad26.COV2.S at low or high dose, single or two shots; five or six received placebo; per-sample allocation not given. Day 63 after the first injection of vaccine or placebo was the sampling time. This table comes from immunoSEQ multiplex PCR, and its TCRdb copy is limited to in-frame clones, with some not included. The sample shows fewer than 600,000 clones, 80% to 90% of them seen only once. This specimen consisted of peripheral blood, obtained in a trial of Ad26.COV2.S vaccine versus placebo. The receptors shown here come from a person between 18 and 65 years old who received the Ad26.COV2.S COVID-19 vaccine or a placebo.

This sequence joins TRBV25-1 and TRBJ2-7; D gene ambiguous. This CDR3 region has 15 residues. The germline V gene has CDR1 MGHDK and CDR2 SYGVNS. V lost 3 bases and J 0 bases, leaving 12 bases between the germline ends. CDR3 nucleotide sequence: TGTGCCAGCAGTGACCCTAGAGTAACCTCCTACGAGCAGTACTTC. Its translation is CASSDPRVTSYEQYF.

This chain links TRBV27 with TRBJ2-1; D is uncertain. The CDR3 contains 12 residues. Per germline, CDR1 MNHEY and CDR2 SMNVEV (reference sequence). Trimming pared 1 base from V and 6 bases from J, leaving 4 bases between. The CDR3 coding sequence is TGTGCCAGCAGTTTATTTGGCAATGAGCAGTTCTTC. This translates into CASSLFGNEQFF.

This clone was counted a single time. The V call is TRBV12-3 or TRBV12-4, the J call TRBJ1-2; the D gene is possibly TRBD1 (6 bases). Trimming stripped 7 bases from V and 3 bases from J, with 12 bases between. CDR3 size: 13 residues. CDR3 coding DNA: TGTGCCAGCACTGAGGGGGGAGACTATGGCTACACCTTC. It encodes CASTEGGDYGYTF.

This chain connects TRBV7-3 to TRBJ2-3; TRBD2 matches at 12 bases. Trimming removed 5 bases from V and 12 bases from J; junction bases left unmatched: 6. CDR3 size: 13 residues. Germline CDR1 and CDR2: SGHTA and FQGTGA. CDR3 residues: CASSPRTSGDQYF. The CDR3 DNA sequence: TGTGCCAGCAGCCCCCGGACTAGCGGGGATCAGTATTTT. The full variable domain, completed using reference TRBV7-3 and TRBJ2-3, is GAGVSQTPSNKVTEKGKYVELRCDPISGHTALYWYRQSLGQGPEFLIYFQGTGAADDSGLPNDRFFAVRPEGSVSTLKIQRTERGDSAVYLCASSPRTSGDQYFGPGTRLTVL.

CDR3 residues: CASSQDLRENTEAFF. DNA for the CDR3: TGCGCCAGCAGCCAAGATTTAAGAGAGAACACTGAAGCTTTCTTT. The chain recombines TRBV4-3 with TRBJ1-1; D call uncertain. The CDR3 spans 15 residues. V lost 0 bases, J lost 1 base, and 9 bases lay in between. Germline V gene lookup returns CDR1 LGHNA and CDR2 YSLEER.

Notes on this clone: Germline is not matched at one junction end, which may reflect a read error. The rearrangement joins TRBV7-7 to TRBJ2-1, with D possibly being TRBD2 (6 bases). This CDR3 region has 15 residues. Looked up from germline, CDR1 is SSHAT and CDR2 is FNYEAQ (reference sequence). CDR3 in DNA: TGTGCTAGCAGCCCAACCCGGGACTCCTTTGGCGAGCAGTTCTTC. It is translated as CASSPTRDSFGEQFF. Full variable domain (outside the CDR3, taken from reference TRBV7-7 and TRBJ2-1): GAGVSQSPRYKVTKRGQDVTLRCDPISSHATLYWYQQALGQGPEFLTYFNYEAQPDKSGLPSDRFSAERPEGSISTLTIQRTEQRDSAMYRCASSPTRDSFGEQFFGPGTRLTVL.

This sequence joins TRBV10-3 and TRBJ2-2; 9 bases align to TRBD2. V shed 6 bases, J shed 5 bases, and the junction held 10 bases outside the gene matches. CDR1 is ENHRY and CDR2 is SYGVKD in the germline V gene. CDR3 size: 16 residues. The CDR3 region is CAIRPASGVKTGELFF. The CDR3 nucleotides read TGTGCCATCAGACCCGCTAGCGGGGTAAAGACCGGGGAGCTGTTTTTT.

V and J are TRBV7-9 and TRBJ2-7; TRBD2 might be the D (7 bases). The CDR3 extends over 15 amino acids. The germline V gene encodes CDR1 SEHNR and CDR2 FQNEAQ (reference sequence). The ends were cut back, 3 bases at V and 2 bases at J, with 14 bases in the middle. This chain's CDR3 is CASSLKAGAPYEQYF. The DNA of the CDR3 is TGTGCCAGCAGCTTGAAGGCGGGGGCCCCCTACGAGCAGTACTTC.

V usage is TRBV4-3 and J usage is TRBJ2-7; possible D gene TRBD1, 6 bases. Per germline, CDR1 LGHNA and CDR2 YSLEER. Trimming removed 1 base at V and 7 bases at J, with 17 bases between. The CDR3 has 15 residues. CDR3 bases: TGCGCCAGCAGCCAAGGAAACAGGGTTACGGGGGAGCAGTACTTC. Its protein product is CASSQGNRVTGEQYF.

The gene calls are TRBV24-1 and TRBJ2-3; possible D gene TRBD1, 7 bases. V gave up 5 bases and J gave up 6 bases, with 20 bases separating them. Germline assignment: CDR1 KGHDR and CDR2 SFDVKD. CDR3 size: 16 residues. This CDR3 reads CATSGPRQGGRDTQYF. The CDR3 DNA sequence: TGTGCCACCAGTGGCCCCCGACAGGGAGGACGGGATACGCAGTATTTT.

The chain is built from TRBV2 and TRBJ1-4; D uncertain. The germline V and J ends were trimmed by 7 bases and 0 bases, with 9 bases remaining between them. CDR1 is SNHLY, CDR2 FYNNEI, per germline. CDR3 size: 14 residues. CDR3 in DNA: TGTGCCAGCAAGTCGGCTTCAACTAATGAAAAACTGTTTTTT. Translated: CASKSASTNEKLFF.

The chain joins TRBV18 to TRBJ1-3; D gene uncertain. V was pared by 2 bases and J by 3 bases, with 14 bases between. The CDR3 contains 16 residues. Per germline, CDR1 KGHSH and CDR2 LQKENI. In DNA form, the CDR3 reads TGTGCCAGCTCACCAAACGGGGAGGAAGGTGGAAACACCATATATTTT. Translation gives CASSPNGEEGGNTIYF.

This chain joins TRBV6-5 and TRBJ2-1, with 10 nucleotides matching TRBD2. Unmatched junction bases numbered 3, after V lost 5 bases and J lost 5 bases. The CDR3 is made up of 14 amino acids. The germline gives CDR1 MNHEY, CDR2 SVGAGI. CDR3 DNA: TGTGCCAGCAGTAAGGGACTAGCGCACAATGAGCAGTTCTTC. The encoded protein is CASSKGLAHNEQFF.

The rearrangement joins TRBV15 to TRBJ1-6, with D hard to call. Germline V gene sequence: CDR1 LNHNV, CDR2 YYDKDF (reference sequence). CDR3 length: 15 residues. Trimming stripped 3 bases from V and 4 bases from J, with 10 bases between. The CDR3 coding sequence is TGTGCCACCAGCAGGGGGTTTCGTTATAATTCACCCCTCCACTTT. Translation gives CATSRGFRYNSPLHF.

The chain has TRBV30 and TRBJ1-1; D possibly corresponds to TRBD1 (6 bases). The CDR3 sequence is 14 residues long. The germline V and J ends were trimmed by 4 bases and 1 base, with 13 bases remaining between them. Germline V gene lookup returns CDR1 GTSNPN and CDR2 SVGIG (reference sequence). In DNA, the CDR3 is TGTGCCTGGATGATCGGCAGGGGGAACACTGAAGCTTTCTTT. It codes for CAWMIGRGNTEAFF.

The rearrangement joins TRBV5-1 to TRBJ2-2; D is tentatively TRBD1 or TRBD2 (5 bases each). The CDR3 has 16 residues. Germline V CDR1 and CDR2: SGHRS, YFSETQ. Trimming left V 4 bases short and J 0 bases short, with 13 bases between. The CDR3 reads CASSLAGTPNTGELFF. CDR3 bases: TGCGCCAGCAGCCTGGCCGGGACCCCGAACACCGGGGAGCTGTTTTTT.

The rearrangement uses TRBV18 and TRBJ2-7, with TRBD2 matching over 8 bases. The CDR3 covers 16 residues. Trimming removed 6 bases from V and 2 bases from J; junction bases left unmatched: 12. The V gene's germline CDR1 is KGHSH and CDR2 LQKENI. The CDR3 region is CASSLPGLGPPYEQYF. The CDR3 DNA is TGTGCCAGCTCCCTACCGGGACTAGGACCTCCCTACGAGCAGTACTTC.

V gene TRBV2 combines with J gene TRBJ1-4, with TRBD1 matching over 8 bases. CDR3 length: 15 amino acids. CDR1 and CDR2 from the germline V gene are SNHLY and FYNNEI. V was clipped by 2 bases and J by 7 bases; unmatched bases: 6. The CDR3 DNA is TGTGCCAGCAGTGAAAGACAGGGGTGGAGTGAAAAACTGTTTTTT. Its protein is CASSERQGWSEKLFF.

The J gene is TRBJ1-4, the V gene TRBV5-1; the D is unclear. Germline CDR1 is SGHRS and CDR2 is YFSETQ. V was trimmed by 0 bases and J by 6 bases, leaving 12 bases between them. This CDR3 has 15 residues. CDR3 in amino acids: CASSLEGRVYEKLFF. The CDR3 region has the DNA TGCGCCAGCAGCTTGGAGGGTAGGGTTTATGAAAAACTGTTTTTT.

This chain uses TRBV4-1 with TRBJ2-7; 7 bases are shared with TRBD2. V lost 0 bases to trimming and J lost 3 bases; unmatched junction nucleotides: 8. Germline assignment: CDR1 MGHRA and CDR2 YSYEKL. This CDR3 contains 16 residues. The CDR3 loop reads CASSQDPRDYHYEQYF. The CDR3 nucleotides are TGCGCCAGCAGCCAAGACCCCCGGGACTACCACTACGAGCAGTACTTC.

The J gene is TRBJ1-3, the V gene TRBV28; D unclear. The CDR3 has 14 residues. V was clipped by 5 bases and J by 0 bases, with 8 bases between them. Germline V gene lookup returns CDR1 MDHEN and CDR2 SYDVKM. The CDR3 region has the DNA TGTGCCAGCAGTCAACTTCACTCTGGAAACACCATATATTTT. Translated: CASSQLHSGNTIYF.

The chain employs TRBV7-2 and TRBJ2-5, with TRBD2 as a possible D gene (6 bases). Germline V gene lookup returns CDR1 SGHTA and CDR2 FQGNSA. V was trimmed by 1 base and J by 4 bases, leaving 13 bases between them. The CDR3 sequence is 15 residues long. This CDR3 reads CASSLEGTPGETQYF. CDR3 in DNA: TGTGCCAGCAGCTTAGAGGGGACTCCGGGAGAGACCCAGTACTTC.

The CDR3 protein is CASSLVEGIGAFF. The CDR3 bases are TGTGCCAGCAGTTTAGTGGAGGGGATTGGAGCTTTCTTT. The chain uses TRBV12-3 or TRBV12-4 and TRBJ1-1, with D possibly matching TRBD1 (5 bases). The CDR3 has 13 amino acids. The V end lost 1 base, the J end lost 10 bases, and 13 bases lay between the germline ends.

This chain uses TRBV7-2 with TRBJ2-4; TRBD1 matches 10 bases. Germline V gene lookup returns CDR1 SGHTA and CDR2 FQGNSA. There are 16 residues in the CDR3. V trimming: 5 bases; J trimming: 0 bases; junction bases outside the gene matches: 4. The CDR3 nucleotides are TGTGCCAGCAGCCCGGGGACAGGGGTAGCCAAAAACATTCAGTACTTC. Amino acid sequence: CASSPGTGVAKNIQYF.

The CDR3 here is CASSLMTGLTYEQYF. The CDR3 region has the DNA TGCGCCAGCAGCCTCATGACAGGCCTAACCTACGAGCAGTACTTC. The J gene is TRBJ2-7, the V gene TRBV4-3; possible D gene TRBD1, 6 bases. Trimming shortened V by 4 bases and J by 2 bases, and 15 bases separated the two germline ends. The CDR3 length is 15 residues. CDR1 is LGHNA and CDR2 is YSLEER in the germline V gene.

The J gene is TRBJ1-2, the V gene TRBV9, with D possibly matching TRBD1 (6 bases). Germline loops: CDR1 SGDLS, CDR2 YYNGEE. The CDR3 runs 13 residues. The V and J ends lost 3 bases and 4 bases respectively, with 10 bases between them. The CDR3 here is CASSETGGYGYTF. Here the CDR3 DNA reads TGTGCCAGCAGCGAGACAGGCGGCTATGGCTACACCTTC.

The chain carries TRBV7-3 and TRBJ1-2, with a tentative D call TRBD1 (5 bases). The CDR3 length is 15 residues. The germline gives CDR1 SGHTA, CDR2 FQGTGA. V gave up 5 bases and J gave up 6 bases, with 19 bases separating them. CDR3 residues: CASSRNGGGKNGYTF. For the CDR3, the DNA is TGTGCCAGCAGCAGAAACGGTGGGGGGAAAAATGGCTACACCTTC.

The rearrangement uses TRBV7-8 and TRBJ1-5; the match to TRBD1 covers 9 bases. The CDR3 consists of 14 residues. Germline CDR1 reads SGHVS; CDR2 reads FQNEAQ. J lost 7 bases, V lost 5 bases, and 6 bases had no gene match. CDR3 sequence: CASSPGQGVQPQHF. The CDR3, as DNA: TGTGCCAGCAGCCCGGGACAGGGTGTCCAGCCCCAGCATTTT.

Here the CDR3 DNA reads TGTGCCAGCAGTCTGACCCGGGCTCCGGGAGGCACTGAAGCTTTCTTT. Its protein product is CASSLTRAPGGTEAFF. The chain joins TRBV28 to TRBJ1-1, with D unclear. The CDR3 is 16 residues long. Germline V gene sequence: CDR1 MDHEN, CDR2 SYDVKM. With 5 bases removed from V and 4 bases from J, the gap between germline ends came to 20 bases.

The gene calls are TRBV7-9 and TRBJ2-5, with TRBD2 matching 7 bases. CDR3 length: 14 residues. The germline CDR1 and CDR2 sequences are SEHNR and FQNEAQ (reference sequence). V lost 4 bases to trimming and J lost 0 bases; unmatched junction nucleotides: 2. Here the CDR3 reads CASSSGGDQETQYF. CDR3 coding DNA: TGTGCCAGCAGCTCTGGGGGGGACCAAGAGACCCAGTACTTC.

This chain connects TRBV7-8 to TRBJ2-2; 14 nucleotides match TRBD2. Germline V gene lookup returns CDR1 SGHVS and CDR2 FQNEAQ. This CDR3 region has 17 residues. V gave up 5 bases and J gave up 7 bases; unmatched junction bases: 9. CDR3 loop: CASSVGLAGGFIGELFF. As DNA, the CDR3 is TGTGCCAGCAGCGTCGGACTAGCGGGAGGTTTTATCGGGGAGCTGTTTTTT.

This chain joins TRBV28 and TRBJ2-7; no definite D call. The germline CDR1 and CDR2 sequences are MDHEN and SYDVKM. CDR3 length: 11 amino acids. Trimming removed 8 bases at V and 3 bases at J, with 8 bases between. CDR3 residues: CASGPHYEQYF. CDR3 nucleotide sequence: TGTGCCAGCGGACCCCACTACGAGCAGTACTTC.